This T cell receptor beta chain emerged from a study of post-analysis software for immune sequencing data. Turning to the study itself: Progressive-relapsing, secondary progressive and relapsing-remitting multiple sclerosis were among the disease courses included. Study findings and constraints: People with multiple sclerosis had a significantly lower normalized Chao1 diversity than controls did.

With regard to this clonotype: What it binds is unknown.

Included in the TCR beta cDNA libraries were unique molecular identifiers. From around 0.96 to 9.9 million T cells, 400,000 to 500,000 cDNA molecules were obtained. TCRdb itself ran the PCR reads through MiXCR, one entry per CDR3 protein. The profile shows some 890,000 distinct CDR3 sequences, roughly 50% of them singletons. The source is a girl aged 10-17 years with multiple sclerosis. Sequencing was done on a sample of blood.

Here the CDR3 reads CASSRGQGDHEQYF. In nucleotides, the CDR3 is TGTGCCAGCAGCCGGGGACAGGGGGACCACGAGCAGTACTTC. V and J are TRBV12-3 or TRBV12-4 and TRBJ2-4, with 11 bases lining up with TRBD1. The DNA end is a closer match to TRBJ2-7, so the J assignment may be wrong. This CDR3 is built from 14 residues.